What follows are 20 T cell receptor beta chains derived from one specimen sequenced in a study of T-cell memory formation after mild COVID-19. TCRdb independently ran MiXCR on the 5' RACE reads; one entry per CDR3 protein. The sample carries about 110,000 distinct CDR3 sequences, about an eighth recorded once. The specimen was PBMCs or a T cell subset sorted from them (not recorded which). These receptor sequences come from an adult woman who had mild COVID-19 (a few samples of this study predate the infection). Cell type and time point are not known.

The chain joins TRBV27 to TRBJ2-3; 9 bases map to TRBD2. V dropped 2 bases and J dropped 2; count of bases not matched to a gene: 8. Germline values: CDR1 MNHEY, CDR2 SMNVEV (reference sequence). This CDR3 region has 17 residues. The CDR3 loop is CASSLLGSGGSTDTQYF. CDR3 bases: TGTGCCAGCAGTTTACTAGGTAGCGGGGGCTCCACAGATACGCAGTATTTT.

The J gene is TRBJ1-2, the V gene TRBV20-1; D possibly corresponds to TRBD1 (6 bases). Trimming stripped 5 bases from V and 5 bases from J, with 15 bases between. The CDR3 length is 13 residues. The germline V gene encodes CDR1 DFQATT and CDR2 SNEGSKA (reference sequence). CDR3 protein: CSAEGVFAYGYTF. The DNA of the CDR3 is TGCAGTGCTGAGGGGGTCTTTGCGTATGGCTACACCTTC.

The V and J genes are TRBV9 and TRBJ2-1; D call uncertain. V was cut by 0 bases and J by 12 bases, with 13 bases left in between. The germline V gene has CDR1 SGDLS and CDR2 YYNGEE. CDR3 size: 13 residues. The CDR3 nucleotides are TGTGCCAGCAGCGTAGGTGACGCAAGTGGGCAGTTCTTC. This sequence encodes CASSVGDASGQFF.

The rearrangement joins TRBV18 to TRBJ2-2, with a weak D call TRBD2 (5 bases). The CDR3 has 15 residues. V lost 4 bases to trimming and J lost 2 bases, with 11 bases between them. Germline CDR1 reads KGHSH; CDR2 reads LQKENI. CDR3 region: CASSLLSSNTGELFF. In nucleotides, the CDR3 is TGTGCCAGCTCACTCCTCTCTAGCAACACCGGGGAGCTGTTTTTT.

This clonotype came up a few times. The chain couples TRBV10-3 to TRBJ2-1; unclear D gene. V was pared by 3 bases and J by 13 bases, with 13 bases between. This CDR3 comprises 12 residues. The V gene's germline CDR1 is ENHRY and CDR2 SYGVKD. CDR3 DNA sequence: TGTGCCATCAGTGAAAGTGACTCCGAACAGTTCTTC. Its translation: CAISESDSEQFF.

The rearrangement joins TRBV29-1 to TRBJ2-7; TRBD2 might be the D (6 bases). Germline-derived CDR1 and CDR2 are SQVTM and ANQGSEA. The CDR3 has 13 residues. V shed 4 bases and J shed 3 bases, with 13 bases lying between them. CDR3 in DNA: TGCAGCGTTGTCATCAGCGGGTTCTACGAGCAGTACTTC. This translates into CSVVISGFYEQYF.

This chain uses TRBV19 with TRBJ1-5; tentatively, D is TRBD1 (5 bases). The CDR3 contains 17 residues. V was shortened by 3 bases and J by 0 bases, with 15 bases between the two germline ends. CDR1 and CDR2 from the germline V gene are LNHDA and SQIVND (reference sequence). CDR3 sequence: CASSIPQQDTSNQPQHF. The CDR3 DNA reads TGTGCCAGTAGTATCCCTCAACAGGACACTAGCAATCAGCCCCAGCATTTT.

Only a few counts were recorded for this clonotype. This chain links TRBV2 with TRBJ2-1, with TRBD2 identical over 7 bases. V was clipped by 5 bases and J by 7 bases; unmatched bases: 20. The CDR3 has 18 residues. Germline V gene lookup returns CDR1 SNHLY and CDR2 FYNNEI. The DNA for the CDR3 is TGTGCCAGCAGTCCAACTCCACTAGCGCGGGCCCGGGCGAATGAGCAGTTCTTC. It yields the protein CASSPTPLARARANEQFF.

There are a few counts of this clonotype. The chain links TRBV2 to TRBJ2-3; D is ambiguous. The germline CDR1 and CDR2 sequences are SNHLY and FYNNEI. V dropped 7 bases and J dropped 4 bases, with 15 bases sitting between them. The CDR3 runs 14 residues. CDR3 protein: CASMGPGSADTQYF. In DNA form, the CDR3 reads TGTGCCAGCATGGGTCCCGGATCAGCAGATACGCAGTATTTT. The whole variable domain, filled in from reference TRBV2 and TRBJ2-3, reads EPEVTQTPSHQVTQMGQEVILRCVPISNHLYFYWYRQILGQKVEFLVSFYNNEISEKSEIFDDQFSVERPDGSNFTLKIRSTKLEDSAMYFCASMGPGSADTQYFGPGTRLTVL.

This clonotype was observed at least ten times. The genes are TRBV7-9 and TRBJ2-7, with 8 bases that match TRBD1. The CDR3 is 16 residues long. V was pared by 1 base and J by 0 bases, with 5 bases of the junction left unmatched. Germline lookup yields CDR1 SEHNR and CDR2 FQNEAQ (reference sequence). The CDR3 region is CASSLEGRGPSYEQYF. CDR3 sequence (DNA): TGTGCCAGCAGCTTAGAGGGCAGGGGGCCCTCCTACGAGCAGTACTTC.

This clonotype appeared a few times. The V call is TRBV29-1, the J call TRBJ1-1; D is unresolved. Deletions cut 4 bases from V and 7 bases from J, with 13 bases between. The CDR3 has 12 residues. Looked up from germline, CDR1 is SQVTM and CDR2 is ANQGSEA. The CDR3 loop is CSVVTAPVEAFF. The CDR3 DNA is TGCAGCGTTGTGACGGCACCGGTTGAAGCTTTCTTT.

V usage is TRBV12-3 or TRBV12-4 and J usage is TRBJ2-2; TRBD2 aligns across 7 bases. V shed 6 bases and J 6 bases; nucleotides not matched to a gene: 4. The CDR3 consists of 13 residues. The CDR3 is CASSLTSPGELFF. CDR3 nucleotide sequence: TGTGCCAGCAGCCTGACTAGCCCCGGGGAGCTGTTTTTT.

This clonotype appeared a few times. This chain links TRBV4-3 with TRBJ2-1, with D maybe TRBD2 (6 bases). Between the trimmed V and J ends, which lost 0 bases and 6 bases, there was a span of 12 bases. This CDR3 is 15 amino acids long. CDR1 is LGHNA, CDR2 YSLEER, per germline. This CDR3 is CASSQETGVINEQFF. CDR3 bases: TGCGCCAGCAGCCAAGAAACGGGAGTAATCAATGAGCAGTTCTTC.

This clonotype was detected a few times. The J gene is TRBJ2-4, the V gene TRBV6-5; D remains ambiguous. Deletions cut 4 bases from V and 4 bases from J, with 14 bases between. Germline CDR1 MNHEY, CDR2 SVGAGI. This CDR3 spans 15 amino acids. The CDR3 loop is CASSSPRQGKNIQYF. CDR3 bases: TGTGCCAGCAGTTCCCCTAGGCAAGGGAAAAACATTCAGTACTTC.

The chain joins TRBV13 to TRBJ2-5; no clear D gene. The CDR3 has 14 residues. Germline CDR1 reads PRHDT; CDR2 reads FYEKMQ (reference sequence). With 0 bases removed from V and 3 bases from J, the gap between germline ends came to 8 bases. The CDR3 coding sequence is TGTGCCAGCAGCTTAGGGTGGACGGAAGAGACCCAGTACTTC. Translating it yields CASSLGWTEETQYF. Complete variable domain (other parts from reference TRBV13 and TRBJ2-5): AAGVIQSPRHLIKEKRETATLKCYPIPRHDTVYWYQQGPGQDPQFLISFYEKMQSDKGSIPDRFSAQQFSDYHSELNMSSLELGDSALYFCASSLGWTEETQYFGPGTRLLVL.

At least ten counts were recorded for this clonotype. This chain uses TRBV5-6 with TRBJ1-2; D perhaps matches TRBD1 (5 bases). V was trimmed by 5 bases and J by 4 bases, leaving 9 bases between them. Germline lookup yields CDR1 SGHDT and CDR2 YYEEEE. The CDR3 runs to 12 residues. The CDR3 protein is CASRTEAYGYTF. CDR3 nucleotide sequence: TGTGCCAGCAGGACAGAGGCCTATGGCTACACCTTC.

The chain is built from TRBV9 and TRBJ2-1, with D tentatively TRBD1 (6 bases). Trimming took off 0 bases at V and 8 bases at J, with 18 bases between the two ends. This CDR3 is built from 16 residues. Germline CDR1 reads SGDLS; CDR2 reads YYNGEE. CDR3 in amino acids: CASSVEGRVAGDEQFF. The DNA of the CDR3 is TGTGCCAGCAGCGTAGAGGGAAGGGTCGCAGGGGATGAGCAGTTCTTC.

The chain recombines TRBV18 with TRBJ1-4, with 10 nucleotides matching TRBD1. The CDR3 has 16 residues. CDR1 is KGHSH, CDR2 LQKENI, per germline. The V gene end was trimmed by 0 bases and the J gene end by 5 bases; junction bases not matched to a gene: 3. The CDR3 region has the DNA TGTGCCAGCTCACCACCGTCGACAGGGGGCAATGAAAAACTGTTTTTT. Translating it yields CASSPPSTGGNEKLFF. Together with reference TRBV18 and TRBJ1-4, the CDR3 gives the full variable domain: NAGVMQNPRHLVRRRGQEARLRCSPMKGHSHVYWYRQLPEEGLKFMVYLQKENIIDESGMPKERFSAEFPKEGPSILRIQQVVRGDSAAYFCASSPPSTGGNEKLFFGSGTQLSVL.

This clonotype has only a few counts. The V and J genes are TRBV11-1 and TRBJ2-7; 11 positions agree with TRBD1. This CDR3 is 17 amino acids long. Germline CDR1 is SGHAT and CDR2 is FQDESV (reference sequence). Unmatched junction bases numbered 6, after V lost 1 base and J lost 1 base. CDR3 nucleotide sequence: TGTGCCAGCAGCTTAGTGCCTGGGGACAGGGGGTCCTACGAGCAGTACTTC. This sequence encodes CASSLVPGDRGSYEQYF.

V and J are TRBV9 and TRBJ2-1; D might be TRBD1 (6 bases). The CDR3 loop spans 13 amino acids. Germline V gene sequence: CDR1 SGDLS, CDR2 YYNGEE. Trimming pared 3 bases from V and 10 bases from J, leaving 14 bases between. The CDR3 sequence is CASSGLQGSEQFF. The CDR3, as DNA: TGTGCCAGCAGCGGCCTACAGGGCAGCGAGCAGTTCTTC. Supplemented by reference TRBV9 and TRBJ2-1, the full variable domain reads DSGVTQTPKHLITATGQRVTLRCSPRSGDLSVYWYQQSLDQGLQFLIQYYNGEERAKGNILERFSAQQFPDLHSELNLSSLELGDSALYFCASSGLQGSEQFFGPGTRLTVL.